A selection of T cell receptor beta chains follows, all from one sample in a study of OX40 agonist ivuxolimab in advanced cancers. Sequenced by immunoSEQ multiplex PCR; TCRdb stores in-frame clones only, minus some. The table records 8,500 to 11,000 clones, 75% to 85% of them present only once. The sample here was CD4+ or CD8+ T cells sorted from blood, taken in a trial of the OX40 agonist ivuxolimab. Every receptor here comes from an adult with an advanced solid tumor such as melanoma, head and neck, liver or kidney cancer. The CDR3 runs from the conserved cysteine through the conserved F or W. The D gene is left open where the match is weak. The listing skips clone size in some rows; elsewhere it reads once, few, many or a size class.

>TRBJ1-1|TRBV7-9|TRBD1|NA|13
TGTGCCAGCAGGAAGACAGGGAACAAAGAAGCTTTCTTT
CASRKTGNKEAFF
>TRBJ2-1|TRBV11-3|TRBD2|NA|16
TGTGCCAGCAGCGCCCTTTCCAGCGGGGGAGGCCATGAGCAGTTCTTC
CASSALSSGGGHEQFF
>TRBJ2-7|TRBV28|NA|NA|11
TGTGCCAGCAGCTTCGTCCACGAGCAGTACTTC
CASSFVHEQYF
>TRBJ2-3|TRBV6-6|TRBD2|NA|15
TGTGCCAGCAGTCCTCGGGCGACTAGCGGGAGTACGCAGTATTTT
CASSPRATSGSTQYF
>TRBJ2-3|TRBV30|TRBD2|NA|12
TGTGCCTGGACTCTCGGGGGGGATACGCAGTATTTT
CAWTLGGDTQYF
>TRBJ2-7|TRBV7-2|TRBD1|NA|15
TGTGCCAGCAGCCCCCATGAGGGGGCATCCTACGAGCAGTACTTC
CASSPHEGASYEQYF
>TRBJ1-4|TRBV7-6|TRBD1|NA|17
TGTGCCAGCAGCTTAGCTGACCCGGGACAGACGAATGAAAAACTGTTTTTT
CASSLADPGQTNEKLFF
>TRBJ2-1|TRBV11-2|NA|NA|15
TGTGCCAGCAGCTCCTCAGTCAGCTCCTACAATGAGCAGTTCTTC
CASSSSVSSYNEQFF
>TRBJ1-2|TRBV7-8|TRBD1|NA|16
TGTGCCAGCAGCTCCCGGGACAGGGGGCGCAGCTATGGCTACACCTTC
CASSSRDRGRSYGYTF
>TRBJ1-1|TRBV19|NA|NA|16
TGTGCCAGTAGTCCCTTGGGGGGGTTAATGAACACTGAAGCTTTCTTT
CASSPLGGLMNTEAFF
>TRBJ1-2|TRBV29-1|NA|NA|14
TGCAGCGTTCGTCTGGCAGGGGAGGCGTTTGGCTACACCTTC
CSVRLAGEAFGYTF
>TRBJ2-3|TRBV28|NA|NA|13
TGTGCCAGCAGTATACTACGTACAGATACGCAGTATTTT
CASSILRTDTQYF
>TRBJ1-2|TRBV9|TRBD1|NA|16
TGTGCCAGCAGTGCGGACAGGGGGCTTACTACCTATGGCTACACCTTC
CASSADRGLTTYGYTF
>TRBJ1-4|TRBV11-1|TRBD1|few|12
TGTGCCAGCAGCTGGGGACGACAGGGTCCGTTTTTT
CASSWGRQGPFF
>TRBJ1-5|TRBV6-1|TRBD1|NA|13
TGTGCCAGCCGACAGGGGCGGAATCAGCCCCAGCATTTT
CASRQGRNQPQHF
>TRBJ2-7|TRBV19|TRBD2|NA|16
TGTGCCAGTAGTATAGATGGACTAGCGGGAACCTACGAGCAGTACTTC
CASSIDGLAGTYEQYF
>TRBJ2-7|TRBV27|NA|NA|14
TGTGCCAGCAGTTCAGGGGGAGCGGGATACGAGCAGTACTTC
CASSSGGAGYEQYF
>TRBJ2-7|TRBV5-5|TRBD2|NA|16
TGTGCCAGCAGCTTGTATCTAGCGGAAAGCTCCTACGAGCAGTACTTC
CASSLYLAESSYEQYF
>TRBJ1-5|TRBV30|NA|NA|16
TGTGCCTGGAGGCGCGGGGAAGGGGGAGACAATCAGCCCCAGCATTTT
CAWRRGEGGDNQPQHF
>TRBJ2-7|TRBV30|NA|NA|14
TGTGCCTGGAGCCAGGGTGGAGGCATGGACGAGCAGTACTTC
CAWSQGGGMDEQYF
>TRBJ2-5|TRBV7-9|NA|NA|15
TGTGCCAGCAGCCAGGGACCCGGGCGGGCGGAGACCCAGTACTTC
CASSQGPGRAETQYF
>TRBJ1-5|TRBV30|NA|NA|12
TGTGCCTGGAGTGTCGGCAATCAGCCCCAGCATTTT
CAWSVGNQPQHF
>TRBJ2-5|TRBV7-9|NA|medium-sized|15
TGTGCCAGCAGCTTCGGTCCGGGTCGGGGAGAGACCCAGTACTTC
CASSFGPGRGETQYF
>TRBJ1-1|TRBV4-1|NA|NA|14
TGCGCCAGCAACAAGGGGGGATCGAACACTGAAGCTTTCTTT
CASNKGGSNTEAFF
>TRBJ2-7|TRBV28|TRBD1|medium-sized|18
TGTGCCAGCAGTTCCCCCCTCTTCCGGGACAGTAGGGATAACGAGCAGTACTTC
CASSSPLFRDSRDNEQYF
>TRBJ2-4|TRBV30|NA|few|12
TGTGCCTGGTCCAGGATGGGAAACATTCAGTACTTC
CAWSRMGNIQYF
>TRBJ1-2|TRBV19|NA|few|11
TGTGCCACCACCGTGGGGGCGGGCTACACCTTC
CATTVGAGYTF
>TRBJ2-3|TRBV10-2|NA|once|11
TGCGCCAGCAGTGAGGGAGCCACGCAGTATTTT
CASSEGATQYF
>TRBJ2-3|TRBV29-1|TRBD2|NA|13
TGCAGCGTTGTGACTAGCGACACAGATACGCAGTATTTT
CSVVTSDTDTQYF